The text below deals with one TCR beta chain. What it binds is not known. Treatment described: 19 received Ad26.COV2.S at low or high dose, single or two shots; roughly 5 received placebo; per-sample allocation not given. Repertoires come from day 63 after the first vaccine or placebo injection. V lost 3 bases and J 7 bases, leaving 11 bases between the germline ends. Germline assignment: CDR1 SGHRS and CDR2 YFSETQ. The CDR3 runs to 13 residues. The data stem from a study of Ad26.COV2.S vaccination and SARS-CoV-2 variants. Study-wide findings and caveats: Vaccine recipients surpassed placebo recipients in spike-specific TCR breadth.

Sequenced by immunoSEQ multiplex PCR; TCRdb stores in-frame clones only, minus some. The data show fewer than 500,000 clones, 85% to 90% seen once. The sample was peripheral blood, taken in a trial of Ad26.COV2.S vaccine versus placebo. The V and J genes are TRBV5-1 and TRBJ2-1, with a weak D call TRBD1 (6 bases). The sequence derives from a person between 18 and 65 years old who received the Ad26.COV2.S COVID-19 vaccine or a placebo. The CDR3 DNA reads as TGCGCCAGCAGCTCCACAGGGCAGAATGAGCAGTTCTTC. Translating it yields CASSSTGQNEQFF. Complete variable domain (other parts from reference TRBV5-1 and TRBJ2-1): KAGVTQTPRYLIKTRGQQVTLSCSPISGHRSVSWYQQTPGQGLQFLFEYFSETQRNKGNFPGRFSGRQFSNSRSEMNVSTLELGDSALYLCASSSTGQNEQFFGPGTRLTVL.